Given below is one T cell receptor beta chain in context. Data came from immunoSEQ multiplex PCR; TCRdb stores just in-frame clones and leaves some out. The profile covers 250,000 to 400,000 clones, with 85% appearing a single time and 1.9% taken by the ten largest. Trimming took 5 bases from V and 1 from J; bases not matched to a gene: 6. Germline values: CDR1 KGHSH, CDR2 LQKENI. The CDR3 extends over 15 amino acids. The data derive from a study of blood T cell repertoires in COVID-19. Study-level information: T cells, B-cell-depleted T cells, or PBMCs provided the cDNA or gDNA that served as material.

This receptor was taken from a woman in her twenties or thirties who had been exposed to COVID-19. The chain employs TRBV18 and TRBJ2-3, with 7 positions matching TRBD1. Sample: PBMCs or T cells enriched from blood (not recorded which). In DNA, the CDR3 is TGTGCCAGCTCAACAGGGGATGATGGCACAGATACGCAGTATTTT. Its protein is CASSTGDDGTDTQYF.